The T cell receptor beta chain under discussion was sequenced for a study of cytomegalovirus exposure and HLA in healthy donors. Whole-study findings and limits: Cytomegalovirus status, reportedly, was diagnosed with high specificity and sensitivity by the classifier. Common viral pathogens were later found to be apparently linked to several of the most significant clusters. For most TCR sequences rarity was the rule, although some public TCRs occurred in many donors.

The PCR ran on 60 Vbeta and 13 Jbeta primers. The data were produced by immunoSEQ multiplex PCR, yet TCRdb's version contains in-frame clones alone and is incomplete. The sample lists 150,000 to 250,000 clones; roughly 85% were seen once. Trimming shortened V by 1 base and J by 3 bases, and 13 bases separated the two germline ends. This CDR3 is built from 16 residues. CDR1 is SGHTS and CDR2 is YDEGEE in the germline V gene. About this clone itself: The target antigen is unknown.

The sequenced sample was PBMCs. This receptor was identified in a woman aged 25 to 39 in good health and CMV-seropositive. V gene TRBV5-8 combines with J gene TRBJ2-2; D perhaps matches TRBD1 (6 bases). The CDR3 loop reads CASSLNLGADTGELFF. CDR3 nucleotide sequence: TGTGCCAGCAGCTTGAATCTGGGGGCGGACACCGGGGAGCTGTTTTTT.